This record looks at one T cell receptor (beta chain) sequence and its context. The table came from immunoSEQ multiplex PCR; TCRdb's copy has only in-frame clones and leaves some out. The sample includes around 140,000 clones, about 93% of them seen just once. Germline V gene data show CDR1 as SGHNT and CDR2 as YYREEE (reference sequence). The CDR3 spans 14 residues. V was pared by 4 bases and J by 1 base, with 11 bases between. These data belong to a study of T cell responses to AZD1222 COVID-19 vaccine. The material was peripheral blood, obtained on day 0 of AZD1222 vaccination. This chain links TRBV5-4 with TRBJ1-1; D call uncertain. This receptor was identified in an adult in good health. The DNA of the CDR3 is TGTGCCAGCAGCCCCGGCGAGGAGAACACTGAAGCTTTCTTT. Amino acid sequence: CASSPGEENTEAFF.